This T cell receptor beta chain was observed in a study of low-dose radiotherapy and immunotherapy resistance in tumors. The wider study: Radiation delivery to Cohort 1 consisted of 0.5 Gy per fraction every 2 weeks, summing to 6.5 Gy. It was every two weeks, one day before radiation and immunotherapy, that intravenous cyclophosphamide 200 mg/m2 was given. Fractions of 1 Gy went to Cohort 2 every two weeks, for 13 Gy over 26 weeks.

Time point denoted: before trial treatment. In the RACIN dose-escalation trial, donors got nivolumab plus ipilimumab with aspirin, cyclophosphamide and radiotherapy. Concerning this clonotype itself: A far larger clone is one nucleotide away, so this likely arose from a read error.

TRAV- and TRBV-specific primers were used for first-strand cDNA, which covered alpha and beta chains. The TCRs were subjected to amplification over around 18 PCR cycles employing a constant-region primer in conjunction with a V-primer adapter. TCRdb re-called the reads through MiXCR, storing one row per CDR3 protein. The table records approximately 89,000 distinct CDR3 sequences, approximately 20% of them present only once. The CDR3 is made up of 13 amino acids. The V gene lost 7 bases and the J gene lost 1 base, with 11 bases spanning the gap. CDR1 SGHTA and CDR2 FQGNSA come from the germline V gene.

The gene calls are TRBV7-2 and TRBJ2-7; possible D gene TRBD1, 6 bases. This clonotype originated in a male donor with prostate cancer. Sequencing used PBMCs, obtained before treatment. The CDR3 sequence: CASITTGSYEQYF. CDR3 DNA: TGTGCCAGCATCACCACAGGGTCCTACGAGCAGTACTTC.